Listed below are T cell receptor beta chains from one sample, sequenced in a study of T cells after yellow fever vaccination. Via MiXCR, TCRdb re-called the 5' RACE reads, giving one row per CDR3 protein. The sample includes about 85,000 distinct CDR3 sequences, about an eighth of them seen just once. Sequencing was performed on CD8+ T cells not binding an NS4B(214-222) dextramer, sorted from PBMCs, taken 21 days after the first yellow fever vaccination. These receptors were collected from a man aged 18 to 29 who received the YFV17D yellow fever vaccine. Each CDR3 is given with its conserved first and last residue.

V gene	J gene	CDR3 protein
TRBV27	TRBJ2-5	CASSCLDRQGPETQYF
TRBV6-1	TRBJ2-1	CASSQLAGGTNEQFF
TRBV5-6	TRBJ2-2	CASSLDGLFTGELFF
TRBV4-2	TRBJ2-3	CASSQDLYRGTRTDTQYF
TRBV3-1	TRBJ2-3	CASSQQGNTDTQYF
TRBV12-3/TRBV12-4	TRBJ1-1	CASSLANTEAFF
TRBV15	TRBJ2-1	CATSRLKTGVVNEQFF
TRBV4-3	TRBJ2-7	CASSLGRLGSYEQYF
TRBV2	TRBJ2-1	CASSNPGTAYNEQFF
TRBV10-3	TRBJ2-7	CAISDPDHSSYEQYF
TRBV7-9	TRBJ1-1	CASSLLRGLEAFF
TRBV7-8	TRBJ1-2	CASSPDRGGYGYTF
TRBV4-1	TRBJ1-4	CASSQGPNPTGQFATNEKLFF
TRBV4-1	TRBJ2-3	CASGQRLAALTDTQYF
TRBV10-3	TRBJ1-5	CAPTPGQAIKPQHF
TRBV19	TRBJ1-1	CASSLNGGLNTEAFF
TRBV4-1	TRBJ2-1	CASSQVEGNEQFF
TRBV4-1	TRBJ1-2	CASSQPDRGLAIYGYTF
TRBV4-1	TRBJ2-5	CASSQTDSQETQYF
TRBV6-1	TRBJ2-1	CASLPNSYNEQFF
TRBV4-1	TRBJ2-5	CASSHPLGGGRQETQYF
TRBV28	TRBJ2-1	CASSHKAWGGNEQFF
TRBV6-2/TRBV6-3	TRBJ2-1	CASSYLAAYNEQFF
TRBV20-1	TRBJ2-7	CSARDRDYLYEQYF
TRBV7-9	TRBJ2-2	CASSLEQENTGELFF
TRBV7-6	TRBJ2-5	CASSITGKGETQYF
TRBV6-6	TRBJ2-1	CASTGTSGNEQFF
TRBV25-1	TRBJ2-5	CASSERSFQETQYF
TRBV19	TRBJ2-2	CASSITRARGGELFF
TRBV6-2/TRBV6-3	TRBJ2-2	CASSKSGQTGELFF
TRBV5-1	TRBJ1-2	CASSLSPGNLGYTF
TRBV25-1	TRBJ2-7	CASSDTGTGREQYF
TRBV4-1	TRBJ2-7	CASSHPGQGAYEQYF
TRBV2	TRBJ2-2	CASDSELNTGELFF
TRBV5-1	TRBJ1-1	CASSLDWAEAFF
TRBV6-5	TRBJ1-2	CASSYFQRTANYGYTF
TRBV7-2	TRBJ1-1	CASRYAPRREAFF
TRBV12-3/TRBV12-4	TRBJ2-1	CASRDLGPNEQFF
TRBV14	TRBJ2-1	CASSRQGNEQFF
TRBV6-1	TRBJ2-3	CASSPTSGGSDTQYF
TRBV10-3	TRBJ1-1	CAISEWGMNTEAFF
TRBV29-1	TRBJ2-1	CSVGWLAGESSYNEQFF
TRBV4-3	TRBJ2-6	CASSQDSHSGANVLTF
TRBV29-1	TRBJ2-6	CSVLPGSGANVLTF
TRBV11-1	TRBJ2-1	CASSLKRTSGGLSSYNEQFF
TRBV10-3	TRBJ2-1	CAISEGGGAIYEQFF